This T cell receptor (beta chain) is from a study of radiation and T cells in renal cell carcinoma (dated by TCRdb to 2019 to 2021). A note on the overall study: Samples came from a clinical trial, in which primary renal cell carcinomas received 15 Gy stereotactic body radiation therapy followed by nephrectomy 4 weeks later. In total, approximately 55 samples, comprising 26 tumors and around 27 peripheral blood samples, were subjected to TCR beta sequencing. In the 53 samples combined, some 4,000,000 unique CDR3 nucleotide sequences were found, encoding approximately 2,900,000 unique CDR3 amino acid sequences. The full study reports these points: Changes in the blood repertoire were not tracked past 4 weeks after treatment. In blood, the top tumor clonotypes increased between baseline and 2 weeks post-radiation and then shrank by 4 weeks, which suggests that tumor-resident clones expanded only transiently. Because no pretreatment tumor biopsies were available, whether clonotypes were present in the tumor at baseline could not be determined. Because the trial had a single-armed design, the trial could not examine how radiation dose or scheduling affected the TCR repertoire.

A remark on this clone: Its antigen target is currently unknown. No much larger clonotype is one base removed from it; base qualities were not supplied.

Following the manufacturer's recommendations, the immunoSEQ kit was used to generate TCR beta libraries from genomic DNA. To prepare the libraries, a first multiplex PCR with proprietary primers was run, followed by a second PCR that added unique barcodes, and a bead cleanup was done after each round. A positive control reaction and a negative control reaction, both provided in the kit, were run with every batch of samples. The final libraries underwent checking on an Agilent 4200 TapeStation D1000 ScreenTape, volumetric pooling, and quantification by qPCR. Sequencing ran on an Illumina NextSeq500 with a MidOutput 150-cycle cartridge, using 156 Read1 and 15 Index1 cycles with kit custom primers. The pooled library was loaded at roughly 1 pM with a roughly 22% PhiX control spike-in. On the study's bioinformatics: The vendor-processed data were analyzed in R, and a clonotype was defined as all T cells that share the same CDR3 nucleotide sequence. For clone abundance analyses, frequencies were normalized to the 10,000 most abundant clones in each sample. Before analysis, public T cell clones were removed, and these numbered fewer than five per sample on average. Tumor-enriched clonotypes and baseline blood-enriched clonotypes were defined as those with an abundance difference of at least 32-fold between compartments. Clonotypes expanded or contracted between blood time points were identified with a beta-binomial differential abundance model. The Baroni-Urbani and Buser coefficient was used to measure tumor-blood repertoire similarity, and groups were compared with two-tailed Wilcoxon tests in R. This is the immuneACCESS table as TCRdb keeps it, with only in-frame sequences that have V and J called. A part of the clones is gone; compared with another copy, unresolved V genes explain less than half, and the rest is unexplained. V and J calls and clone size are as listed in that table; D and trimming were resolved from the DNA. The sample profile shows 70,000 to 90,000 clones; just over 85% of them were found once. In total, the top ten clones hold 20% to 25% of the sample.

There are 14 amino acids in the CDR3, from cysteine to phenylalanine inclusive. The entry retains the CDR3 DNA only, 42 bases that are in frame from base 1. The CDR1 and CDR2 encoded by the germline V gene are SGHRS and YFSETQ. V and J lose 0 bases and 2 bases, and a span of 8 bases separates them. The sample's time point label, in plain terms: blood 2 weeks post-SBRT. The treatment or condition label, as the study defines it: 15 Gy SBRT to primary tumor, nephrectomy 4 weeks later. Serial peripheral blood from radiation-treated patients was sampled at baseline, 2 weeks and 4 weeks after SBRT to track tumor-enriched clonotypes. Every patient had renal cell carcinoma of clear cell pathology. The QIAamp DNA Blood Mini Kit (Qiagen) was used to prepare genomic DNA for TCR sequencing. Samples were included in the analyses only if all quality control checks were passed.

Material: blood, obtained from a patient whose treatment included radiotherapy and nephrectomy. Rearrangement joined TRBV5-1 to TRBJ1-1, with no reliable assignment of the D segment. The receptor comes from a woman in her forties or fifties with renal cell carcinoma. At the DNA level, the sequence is TGCGCCAGCAGCTTGGAATGGGATAACACTGAAGCTTTCTTT. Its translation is CASSLEWDNTEAFF.